These T cell receptor beta chains were read from a single sample in a study of CD8 T cell repertoires and HIV-1 epitope variants. These receptors' antigens are unknown. Profiled with immunoSEQ multiplex PCR; TCRdb holds only in-frame clones, not every one. The data hold a few thousand clones, with approximately 72% observed a single time. The sample was cultured CD8+ T cells derived from PBMCs. The source is a male donor with HIV. CDR3s include the opening cysteine and the closing phenylalanine or tryptophan. Fields, in order: CDR3 protein, CDR3 DNA, J gene, CDR3 length, D gene, V gene, clone size. The D gene is left open where the match is weak. Expanded clones get a size class; other rows say once, few or many, or leave the size out.

CASSALTVNTEAFF,TGTGCCAGCAGCGCCCTGACAGTGAACACTGAAGCTTTCTTT,TRBJ1-1,14,.,TRBV9,few
CASSLGGSDYEQYF,TGTGCCAGCAGCTTAGGGGGATCCGACTACGAGCAGTACTTC,TRBJ2-7,14,.,TRBV7-9,.
CASSSLAEDYEQYF,TGTGCCAGCAGCTCCCTAGCGGAAGATTACGAGCAGTACTTC,TRBJ2-7,14,TRBD2,TRBV7-6,.
CASSSSLSIFVGVETQYF,TGTGCCAGCAGCTCTAGCTTAAGTATTTTTGTAGGTGTAGAGACCCAGTACTTC,TRBJ2-5,18,.,TRBV7-2,.
CSVVTSSSYEQYF,TGCAGCGTTGTTACTTCCAGCTCCTACGAGCAGTACTTC,TRBJ2-7,13,.,TRBV29-1,few
CASSFPTPGGRGPMHEQYF,TGTGCCAGCAGTTTCCCCACCCCAGGCGGAAGGGGTCCCATGCACGAGCAGTACTTC,TRBJ2-7,19,.,TRBV28,.
CASSSTRSGANVLTF,TGTGCCAGCAGTAGCACAAGGTCTGGGGCCAACGTCCTGACTTTC,TRBJ2-6,15,.,TRBV28,once
CASRPEGMNTEAFF,TGTGCCAGCAGGCCTGAGGGTATGAACACTGAAGCTTTCTTT,TRBJ1-1,14,.,TRBV27,.
CASSWGTGGGYEQYF,TGTGCCAGCAGCTGGGGGACAGGGGGCGGCTACGAGCAGTACTTC,TRBJ2-7,15,TRBD1,TRBV5-6,.
CASSQVNGESYGYTF,TGCGCCAGCAGCCAAGTAAACGGGGAAAGCTATGGCTACACCTTC,TRBJ1-2,15,.,TRBV4-1,.
CASSLLGGGTDTQYF,TGTGCCAGCAGCTTGCTGGGCGGGGGAACAGATACGCAGTATTTT,TRBJ2-3,15,TRBD2,TRBV5-4,.
CASSLDGASEQFF,TGTGCCAGCAGCTTAGACGGTGCCAGTGAGCAGTTCTTC,TRBJ2-1,13,.,TRBV7-2,large
CASSLDPDEQFF,TGTGCCAGCAGCTTAGATCCGGATGAGCAGTTCTTC,TRBJ2-1,12,.,TRBV7-9,few
CASSLRTGITDTQYF,TGCGCCAGCAGCCTCCGGACAGGGATCACAGATACGCAGTATTTT,TRBJ2-3,15,TRBD1,TRBV4-3,few
CASSHRDRGFTEAFF,TGCGCCAGCAGCCACCGGGACAGGGGATTCACTGAAGCTTTCTTT,TRBJ1-1,15,TRBD1,TRBV4-1,.
CASRVAGGGTYEQYF,TGTGCCAGTAGGGTAGCCGGCGGGGGGACCTACGAGCAGTACTTC,TRBJ2-7,15,TRBD2,TRBV19,.
CAWRESSDTQYF,TGTGCCTGGAGGGAGAGCTCGGATACGCAGTATTTT,TRBJ2-3,12,.,TRBV30,.
CASNPSSFTEAFF,TGTGCCAGTAACCCGAGTTCTTTCACTGAAGCTTTCTTT,TRBJ1-1,13,.,TRBV19,.
CASVDRDRGGSPLHF,TGTGCCAGCGTCGACCGGGACAGAGGCGGTTCACCCCTCCACTTT,TRBJ1-6,15,TRBD1,TRBV28,.
CASSFRGTGGHTYEQYF,TGTGCCAGCAGTTTCAGGGGGACAGGGGGTCATACCTACGAGCAGTACTTC,TRBJ2-7,17,TRBD1,TRBV28,medium-sized
CASSLGENTEAFF,TGTGCCAGCAGCTTAGGGGAGAACACTGAAGCTTTCTTT,TRBJ1-1,13,.,TRBV7-6,.
CASSLVSGRMTGELFF,TGTGCCAGCAGCTTAGTAAGCGGGAGGATGACCGGGGAGCTGTTTTTT,TRBJ2-2,16,TRBD2,TRBV7-9,once
CASSFGTEGVDSYEQYF,TGTGCCAGCAGTTTCGGTACCGAAGGGGTCGACTCCTACGAGCAGTACTTC,TRBJ2-7,17,.,TRBV28,.
CATGDRGQREQFF,TGTGCCACCGGAGACAGGGGGCAACGTGAGCAGTTCTTC,TRBJ2-1,13,TRBD1,TRBV27,.
CAISESGTSGSLYNEQFF,TGTGCCATCAGTGAGTCGGGGACTAGCGGGAGTCTCTACAATGAGCAGTTCTTC,TRBJ2-1,18,TRBD2,TRBV10-3,.
CASLPTGLQYNEQFF,TGTGCCAGCTTGCCAACGGGACTCCAATACAATGAGCAGTTCTTC,TRBJ2-1,15,.,TRBV7-9,.
CASSLPGGYTF,TGTGCCAGCAGTCTGCCGGGAGGCTACACCTTC,TRBJ1-2,11,.,TRBV28,medium-sized
CASSSVMSSGNTIYF,TGTGCCAGCAGTTCCGTCATGAGCTCTGGAAACACCATATATTTT,TRBJ1-3,15,.,TRBV27,.
CASSPIGLGDTGELFF,TGTGCCAGCAGCCCAATAGGACTTGGGGACACCGGGGAGCTGTTTTTT,TRBJ2-2,16,.,TRBV7-9,.
CAISNGQAQDQPQHF,TGTGCCATCAGCAATGGACAGGCACAGGATCAGCCCCAGCATTTT,TRBJ1-5,15,TRBD1,TRBV10-3,.
CASSLYDRNTGELFF,TGTGCCAGCAGTTTATATGACAGAAACACCGGGGAGCTGTTTTTT,TRBJ2-2,15,.,TRBV28,.
CASSDPGQLFEHDTDTQYF,TGTGCCAGCAGTGACCCGGGACAGTTATTCGAACACGACACAGATACGCAGTATTTT,TRBJ2-3,19,TRBD1,TRBV6-1,.
CASSLGTASGYTF,TGTGCCAGCAGCCTCGGGACAGCCTCGGGCTACACCTTC,TRBJ1-2,13,TRBD1,TRBV16,.
CASSYKTGPGGTEAFF,TGTGCCAGCAGTTATAAAACAGGCCCCGGGGGCACTGAAGCTTTCTTT,TRBJ1-1,16,.,TRBV6-5,.
CASSPLSETQYF,TGTGCCAGCTCACCTCTATCAGAGACCCAGTACTTC,TRBJ2-5,12,.,TRBV18,.
CASALGTPQHF,TGTGCCAGCGCGTTGGGGACCCCCCAGCATTTT,TRBJ1-5,11,.,TRBV28,few
CASSLDGGGQPQHF,TGTGCCAGCAGCTTGGACGGGGGGGGACAGCCCCAGCATTTT,TRBJ1-5,14,.,TRBV5-4,.
CASGSGRAGEQYF,TGTGCCAGCGGTAGCGGGAGGGCGGGAGAGCAGTACTTC,TRBJ2-7,13,TRBD2,TRBV2,.
CASSFSGSNQPQHF,TGTGCCAGCAGCTTTTCGGGTAGCAATCAGCCCCAGCATTTT,TRBJ1-5,14,.,TRBV4-2,.
CASSMGMLANEQFF,TGTGCCAGTAGTATGGGAATGCTAGCCAATGAGCAGTTCTTC,TRBJ2-1,14,.,TRBV19,few